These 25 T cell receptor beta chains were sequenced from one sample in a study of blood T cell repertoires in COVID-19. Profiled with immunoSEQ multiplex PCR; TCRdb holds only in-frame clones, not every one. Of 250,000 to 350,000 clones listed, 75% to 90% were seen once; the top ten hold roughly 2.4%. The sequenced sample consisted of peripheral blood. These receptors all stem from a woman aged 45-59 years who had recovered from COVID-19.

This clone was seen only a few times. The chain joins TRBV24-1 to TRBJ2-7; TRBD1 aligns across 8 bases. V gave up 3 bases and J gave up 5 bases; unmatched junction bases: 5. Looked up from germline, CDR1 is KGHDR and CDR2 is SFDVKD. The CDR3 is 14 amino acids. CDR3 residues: CATSDPGQGDEQYF. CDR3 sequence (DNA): TGTGCCACCAGTGATCCAGGACAGGGCGACGAGCAGTACTTC.

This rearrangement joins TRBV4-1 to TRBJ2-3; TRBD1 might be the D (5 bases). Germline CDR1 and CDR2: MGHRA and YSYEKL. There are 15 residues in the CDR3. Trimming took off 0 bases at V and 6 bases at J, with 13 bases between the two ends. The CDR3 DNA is TGCGCCAGCAGCCAAGATCCGAGCAGGGTGGATACGCAGTATTTT. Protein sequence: CASSQDPSRVDTQYF.

For the CDR3, the DNA is TGTGCCAGCAGTTACACCGGGACAGGGGGATTTGGCTACACCTTC. Protein sequence: CASSYTGTGGFGYTF. V gene TRBV6-5 combines with J gene TRBJ1-2; 11 positions match TRBD1. The CDR3 is 15 amino acids. V lost 2 bases to trimming and J lost 7 bases; unmatched junction nucleotides: 6. Germline V gene data show CDR1 as MNHEY and CDR2 as SVGAGI.

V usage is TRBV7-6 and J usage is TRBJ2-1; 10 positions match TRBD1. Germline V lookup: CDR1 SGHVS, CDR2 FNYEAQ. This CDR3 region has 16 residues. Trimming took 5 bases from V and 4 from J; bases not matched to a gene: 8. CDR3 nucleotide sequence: TGTGCCAGCAGCCCCGAACCGGGACAGGGGTACAATGAGCAGTTCTTC. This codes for CASSPEPGQGYNEQFF.

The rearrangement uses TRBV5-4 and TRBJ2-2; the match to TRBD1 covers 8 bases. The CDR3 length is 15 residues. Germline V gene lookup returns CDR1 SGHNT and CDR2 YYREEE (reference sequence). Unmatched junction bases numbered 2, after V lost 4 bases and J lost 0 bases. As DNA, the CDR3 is TGTGCCAGCAGCATACAGGGGGCGAACACCGGGGAGCTGTTTTTT. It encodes CASSIQGANTGELFF.

Here the CDR3 reads CASSSAGSGNTQYF. CDR3 DNA: TGTGCCAGCAGCTCTGCGGGCTCGGGAAATACGCAGTATTTT. This chain connects TRBV11-3 to TRBJ2-3; possibly TRBD2 for D (5 bases). This CDR3 is built from 14 residues. V dropped 4 bases and J dropped 7 bases, with 15 bases sitting between them. The germline V gene has CDR1 SGHNT and CDR2 YENEEA.

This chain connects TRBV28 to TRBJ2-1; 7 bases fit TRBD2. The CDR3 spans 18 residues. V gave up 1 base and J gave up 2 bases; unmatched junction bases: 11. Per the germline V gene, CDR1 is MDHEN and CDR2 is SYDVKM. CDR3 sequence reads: CASSLSRGWLAAYNEQFF. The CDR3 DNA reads TGTGCCAGCAGTTTATCCCGAGGATGGCTAGCGGCCTACAATGAGCAGTTCTTC.

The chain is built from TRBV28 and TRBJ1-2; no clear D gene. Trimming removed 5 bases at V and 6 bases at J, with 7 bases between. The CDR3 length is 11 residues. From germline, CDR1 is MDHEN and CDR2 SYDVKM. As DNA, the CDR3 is TGTGCCAGCAGTCTCCCAGATGGCTACACCTTC. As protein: CASSLPDGYTF.

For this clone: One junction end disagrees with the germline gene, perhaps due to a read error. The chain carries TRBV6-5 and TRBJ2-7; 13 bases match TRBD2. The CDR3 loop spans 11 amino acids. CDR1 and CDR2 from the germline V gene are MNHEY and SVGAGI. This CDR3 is CASRDRTSGSF. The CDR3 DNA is TGTGCCAGCAGAGATAGGACTAGCGGGAGCTTC.

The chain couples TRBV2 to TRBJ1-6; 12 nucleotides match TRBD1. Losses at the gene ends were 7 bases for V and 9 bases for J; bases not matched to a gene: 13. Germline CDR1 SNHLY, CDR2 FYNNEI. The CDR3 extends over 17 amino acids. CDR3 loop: CASIITPGQGAASPLHF. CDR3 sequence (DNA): TGTGCCAGCATCATAACCCCGGGACAGGGGGCGGCTTCACCCCTCCACTTT.

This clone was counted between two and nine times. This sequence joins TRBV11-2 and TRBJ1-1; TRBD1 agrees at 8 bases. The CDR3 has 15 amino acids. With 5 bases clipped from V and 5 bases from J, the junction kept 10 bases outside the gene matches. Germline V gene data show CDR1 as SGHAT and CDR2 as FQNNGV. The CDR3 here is CASSLGDRGGTEAFF. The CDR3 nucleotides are TGTGCCAGCAGCCTTGGAGACAGGGGTGGAACTGAAGCTTTCTTT.

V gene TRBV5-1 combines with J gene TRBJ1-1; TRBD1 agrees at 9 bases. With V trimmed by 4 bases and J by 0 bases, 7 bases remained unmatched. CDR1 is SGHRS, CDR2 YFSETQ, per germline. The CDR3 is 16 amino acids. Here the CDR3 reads CASSPGQGIMNTEAFF. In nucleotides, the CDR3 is TGCGCCAGCAGCCCCGGACAGGGGATTATGAACACTGAAGCTTTCTTT.

The CDR3 DNA is TGTGCCAGCAGCTTGGGACTTCTAAGGGGGAGGGCCGGCCACGAGCAGTACTTC. Translation gives CASSLGLLRGRAGHEQYF. V gene TRBV5-6 combines with J gene TRBJ2-7; the D gene is possibly TRBD2 (7 bases). Germline loops: CDR1 SGHDT, CDR2 YYEEEE. This CDR3 region has 18 residues. Trimming left V 0 bases short and J 5 bases short, with 24 bases between.

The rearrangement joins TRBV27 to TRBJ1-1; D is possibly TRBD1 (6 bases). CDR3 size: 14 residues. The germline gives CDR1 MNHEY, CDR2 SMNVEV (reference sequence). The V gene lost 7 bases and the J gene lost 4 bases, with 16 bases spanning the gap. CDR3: CASIEHAQGTEAFF. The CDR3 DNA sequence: TGTGCCAGCATAGAACACGCACAGGGCACTGAAGCTTTCTTT.

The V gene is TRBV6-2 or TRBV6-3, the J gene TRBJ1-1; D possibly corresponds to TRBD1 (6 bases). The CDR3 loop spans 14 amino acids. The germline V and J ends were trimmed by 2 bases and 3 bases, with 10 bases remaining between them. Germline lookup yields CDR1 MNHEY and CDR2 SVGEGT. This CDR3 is CASSYPGQHTEAFF. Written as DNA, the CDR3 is TGTGCCAGCAGTTACCCGGGACAACACACTGAAGCTTTCTTT.

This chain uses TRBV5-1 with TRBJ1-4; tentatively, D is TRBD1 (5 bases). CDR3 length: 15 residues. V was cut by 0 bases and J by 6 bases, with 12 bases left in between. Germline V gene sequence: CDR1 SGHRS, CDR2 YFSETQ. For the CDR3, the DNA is TGCGCCAGCAGCTTGGGACAGACCGTCGATGAAAAACTGTTTTTT. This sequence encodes CASSLGQTVDEKLFF.

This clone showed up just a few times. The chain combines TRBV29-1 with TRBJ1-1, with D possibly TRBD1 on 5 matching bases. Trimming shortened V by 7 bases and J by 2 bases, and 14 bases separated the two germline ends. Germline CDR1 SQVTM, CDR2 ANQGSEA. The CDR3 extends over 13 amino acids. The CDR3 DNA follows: TGCAGCGCCGAGGAGGGGATCAACACTGAAGCTTTCTTT. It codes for CSAEEGINTEAFF.

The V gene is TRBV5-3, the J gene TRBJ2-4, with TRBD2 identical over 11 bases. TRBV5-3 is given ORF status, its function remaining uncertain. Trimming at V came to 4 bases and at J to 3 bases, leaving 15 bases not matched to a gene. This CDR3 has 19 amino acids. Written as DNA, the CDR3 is TGTGCCAGAAGCCCTTCAGCTAGCGGGAGGTCCATGAGCAAAAACATTCAGTACTTC. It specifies CARSPSASGRSMSKNIQYF.

CDR3 nucleotides: TGTGCCAGCAGTGAAAGCCGGGACAGAGGAGAGACCCAGTACTTC. Residues: CASSESRDRGETQYF. The chain recombines TRBV6-4 with TRBJ2-5; 7 bases are a match to TRBD1. The ends lost 3 bases at V and 4 bases at J; junction bases unmatched: 8. This CDR3 is 15 amino acids long. CDR1 MRHNA and CDR2 SNTAGT come from the germline V gene.

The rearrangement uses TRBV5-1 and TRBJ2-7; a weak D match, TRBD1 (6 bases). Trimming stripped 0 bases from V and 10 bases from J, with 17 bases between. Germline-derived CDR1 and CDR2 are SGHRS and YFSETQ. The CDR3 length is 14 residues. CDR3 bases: TGCGCCAGCAGCTTGGATGCTGTAGAGACAGGACAGTACTTC. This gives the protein CASSLDAVETGQYF.

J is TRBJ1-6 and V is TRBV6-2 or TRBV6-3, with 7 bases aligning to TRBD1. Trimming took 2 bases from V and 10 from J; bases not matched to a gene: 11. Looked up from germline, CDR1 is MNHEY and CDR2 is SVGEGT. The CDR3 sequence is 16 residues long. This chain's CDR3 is CASSYVPGGKGSPLHF. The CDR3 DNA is TGTGCCAGCAGTTACGTGCCAGGGGGAAAAGGGTCACCCCTCCACTTT.

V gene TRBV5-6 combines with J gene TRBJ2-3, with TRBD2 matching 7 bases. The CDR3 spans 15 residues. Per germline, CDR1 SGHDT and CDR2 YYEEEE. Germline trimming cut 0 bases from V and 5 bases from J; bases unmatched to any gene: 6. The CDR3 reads CASSLATGTKDTQYF. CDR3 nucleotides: TGTGCCAGCAGCTTGGCCACGGGGACTAAAGATACGCAGTATTTT.

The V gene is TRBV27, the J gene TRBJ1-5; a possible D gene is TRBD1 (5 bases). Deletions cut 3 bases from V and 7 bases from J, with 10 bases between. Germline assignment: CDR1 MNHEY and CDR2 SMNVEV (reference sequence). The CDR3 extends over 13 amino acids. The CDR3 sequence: CASSFLGGQPQHF. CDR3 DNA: TGTGCCAGCAGTTTCTTGGGGGGGCAGCCCCAGCATTTT.

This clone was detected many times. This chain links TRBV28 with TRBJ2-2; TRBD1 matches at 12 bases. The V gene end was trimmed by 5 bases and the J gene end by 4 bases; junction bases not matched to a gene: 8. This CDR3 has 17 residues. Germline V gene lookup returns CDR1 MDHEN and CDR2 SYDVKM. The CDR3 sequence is CASSLGTGGWGTGELFF. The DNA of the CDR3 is TGTGCCAGCAGTCTTGGGACAGGGGGCTGGGGCACCGGGGAGCTGTTTTTT.

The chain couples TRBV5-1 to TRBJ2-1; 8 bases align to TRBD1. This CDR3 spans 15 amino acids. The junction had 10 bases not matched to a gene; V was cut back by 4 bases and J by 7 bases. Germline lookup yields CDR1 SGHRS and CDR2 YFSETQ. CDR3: CASSPRLGQENEQFF. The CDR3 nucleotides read TGCGCCAGCAGCCCTAGGTTGGGACAGGAAAATGAGCAGTTCTTC.